Listed below are T cell receptor beta chains from one sample, sequenced in a study of blood T cell repertoires in COVID-19. Some clones are missing from TCRdb's copy, which holds only in-frame ones; the method was immunoSEQ multiplex PCR. The data contain about 110,000 clones, around 87% of them seen just once; the ten biggest clones take up less than 40%. Specimen: peripheral blood. The source of these receptors is a woman over 75 with acute or convalescent COVID-19. The CDR3 runs from the conserved cysteine through the conserved F or W. A D gene is named only where the DNA matches it firmly. Rows give clone size only sometimes, using once, few, many, or a class for an expanded clone.

d_call: -
j_call: TRBJ1-4
clone_size: -
v_call: TRBV6-5
cdr3_aa: CASSRRGVWEKLFF
cdr3_nt: TGTGCCAGCAGTCGCCGGGGGGTGTGGGAAAAACTGTTTTTT

d_call: TRBD1
j_call: TRBJ2-3
clone_size: -
v_call: TRBV5-1
cdr3_aa: CASSFGTASTDTQYF
cdr3_nt: TGCGCCAGCAGCTTTGGGACAGCCAGCACAGATACGCAGTATTTT

d_call: TRBD2
j_call: TRBJ2-1
clone_size: -
v_call: TRBV6-5
cdr3_aa: CASTSGGAREQFF
cdr3_nt: TGTGCCAGCACGAGCGGGGGGGCCCGAGAGCAGTTCTTC

d_call: TRBD2
j_call: TRBJ2-1
clone_size: -
v_call: TRBV19
cdr3_aa: CATTSGGSYNEQFF
cdr3_nt: TGTGCCACCACTAGCGGGGGCTCCTACAATGAGCAGTTCTTC

d_call: -
j_call: TRBJ2-7
clone_size: -
v_call: TRBV6-6
cdr3_aa: CASSPGGARFYEQYF
cdr3_nt: TGTGCCAGCAGCCCTGGGGGGGCGCGCTTCTACGAGCAGTACTTC

d_call: TRBD2
j_call: TRBJ2-3
clone_size: -
v_call: TRBV5-1
cdr3_aa: CASNSGGAGTDTQYF
cdr3_nt: TGCGCCAGCAATAGCGGGGGGGCAGGCACAGATACGCAGTATTTT

d_call: TRBD1
j_call: TRBJ2-1
clone_size: -
v_call: TRBV18
cdr3_aa: CASSPPGQLYNEQFF
cdr3_nt: TGTGCCAGCTCACCACCGGGACAGTTATACAATGAGCAGTTCTTC

d_call: -
j_call: TRBJ1-6
clone_size: -
v_call: TRBV7-9
cdr3_aa: CASSPDSTYNSPLHF
cdr3_nt: TGTGCCAGCAGCCCGGACAGTACCTATAATTCACCCCTCCACTTT

d_call: -
j_call: TRBJ1-6
clone_size: -
v_call: TRBV5-6
cdr3_aa: CASSRGQHNNSPLHF
cdr3_nt: TGTGCCAGCAGCCGAGGACAGCACAATAATTCACCCCTCCACTTT

d_call: TRBD1
j_call: TRBJ1-1
clone_size: -
v_call: TRBV6-5
cdr3_aa: CASSRTGGNTEAFF
cdr3_nt: TGTGCCAGCAGTCGGACAGGGGGGAACACTGAAGCTTTCTTT

d_call: -
j_call: TRBJ2-3
clone_size: -
v_call: TRBV19
cdr3_aa: CASSIADPSTDTQYF
cdr3_nt: TGTGCCAGTAGTATCGCGGATCCTAGCACAGATACGCAGTATTTT

d_call: TRBD2
j_call: TRBJ2-3
clone_size: -
v_call: TRBV5-6
cdr3_aa: CASSLRLAWDTQYF
cdr3_nt: TGTGCCAGCAGCCTAAGACTAGCATGGGATACGCAGTATTTT

d_call: TRBD2
j_call: TRBJ2-3
clone_size: -
v_call: TRBV3-1/TRBV3-2
cdr3_aa: CASSQDQAGGPRDTQYF
cdr3_nt: TGTGCCAGCAGCCAAGATCAAGCGGGGGGCCCGAGGGATACGCAGTATTTT

d_call: TRBD2
j_call: TRBJ2-7
clone_size: -
v_call: TRBV7-3
cdr3_aa: CASSFGLAGEQYF
cdr3_nt: TGTGCCAGCAGCTTTGGACTAGCGGGGGAGCAGTACTTC

d_call: TRBD1
j_call: TRBJ1-1
clone_size: -
v_call: TRBV11-2
cdr3_aa: CASSRDRGWEAFF
cdr3_nt: TGTGCCAGCAGCCGGGACAGGGGGTGGGAAGCTTTCTTT

d_call: -
j_call: TRBJ2-2
clone_size: -
v_call: TRBV28
cdr3_aa: CASSLRLITGELFF
cdr3_nt: TGTGCCAGCAGTTTACGTCTTATCACCGGGGAGCTGTTTTTT

d_call: -
j_call: TRBJ2-1
clone_size: -
v_call: TRBV7-2
cdr3_aa: CASSTGGGYNEQFF
cdr3_nt: TGTGCCAGCAGCACTGGGGGAGGCTACAATGAGCAGTTCTTC

d_call: TRBD1
j_call: TRBJ1-5
clone_size: -
v_call: TRBV30
cdr3_aa: CAWSQTGFRNQPQHF
cdr3_nt: TGTGCCTGGAGTCAGACAGGGTTTCGGAATCAGCCCCAGCATTTT

d_call: -
j_call: TRBJ2-7
clone_size: -
v_call: TRBV14
cdr3_aa: CASSQGVAGHEQYF
cdr3_nt: TGTGCCAGCAGCCAAGGAGTGGCGGGGCACGAGCAGTACTTC

d_call: TRBD1
j_call: TRBJ2-1
clone_size: -
v_call: TRBV19
cdr3_aa: CASTLGTAYNEQFF
cdr3_nt: TGTGCCAGTACCCTAGGGACAGCTTACAATGAGCAGTTCTTC

d_call: TRBD2
j_call: TRBJ2-7
clone_size: -
v_call: TRBV15
cdr3_aa: CAGWGLESEQYF
cdr3_nt: TGTGCGGGCTGGGGACTAGAGAGCGAGCAGTACTTC

d_call: -
j_call: TRBJ1-5
clone_size: -
v_call: TRBV27
cdr3_aa: CASSFTAYSNQPQHF
cdr3_nt: TGTGCCAGCAGTTTTACAGCCTATAGCAATCAGCCCCAGCATTTT

d_call: -
j_call: TRBJ2-7
clone_size: once
v_call: TRBV7-9
cdr3_aa: CASSSTTGLGYF
cdr3_nt: TGTGCCAGCAGCTCGACGACAGGTCTCGGGTACTTC

d_call: TRBD1
j_call: TRBJ1-6
clone_size: few
v_call: TRBV13
cdr3_aa: CASSYGTGNSPLHF
cdr3_nt: TGTGCCAGCAGCTACGGGACAGGGAATTCACCCCTCCACTTT

d_call: -
j_call: TRBJ1-1
clone_size: -
v_call: TRBV6-5
cdr3_aa: CASCKFGRNTEAFF
cdr3_nt: TGTGCCAGCTGTAAGTTCGGTAGGAACACTGAAGCTTTCTTT

d_call: TRBD2
j_call: TRBJ2-3
clone_size: -
v_call: TRBV3-1/TRBV3-2
cdr3_aa: CASSQPGTSGLAGTDTQYF
cdr3_nt: TGTGCCAGCAGCCAACCTGGGACTAGCGGGCTGGCCGGCACAGATACGCAGTATTTT

d_call: TRBD1
j_call: TRBJ2-2
clone_size: few
v_call: TRBV6-4
cdr3_aa: CASSETTGDDTGELFF
cdr3_nt: TGTGCCAGCAGTGAAACGACAGGGGACGACACCGGGGAGCTGTTTTTT

d_call: -
j_call: TRBJ2-5
clone_size: -
v_call: TRBV7-2
cdr3_aa: CASSQRGIETQYF
cdr3_nt: TGTGCCAGCAGCCAAAGGGGGATAGAGACCCAGTACTTC

d_call: TRBD1
j_call: TRBJ2-2
clone_size: -
v_call: TRBV18
cdr3_aa: CASSPPGQGPTGELFF
cdr3_nt: TGTGCCAGCTCACCTCCGGGACAGGGTCCAACCGGGGAGCTGTTTTTT

d_call: TRBD1
j_call: TRBJ1-6
clone_size: -
v_call: TRBV19
cdr3_aa: CASSLRQGATNSPLHF
cdr3_nt: TGTGCCAGTAGTCTCAGACAGGGGGCCACTAATTCACCCCTCCACTTT

d_call: -
j_call: TRBJ1-6
clone_size: -
v_call: TRBV30
cdr3_aa: CAWKSWGDSPLHF
cdr3_nt: TGTGCCTGGAAGTCGTGGGGGGATTCACCCCTCCACTTT

d_call: -
j_call: TRBJ1-5
clone_size: -
v_call: TRBV27
cdr3_aa: CASSLFPRWPQHF
cdr3_nt: TGTGCCAGCAGTTTATTCCCGAGGTGGCCCCAGCATTTT

d_call: TRBD2
j_call: TRBJ2-1
clone_size: -
v_call: TRBV2
cdr3_aa: CASSEVIGLAGGEQFF
cdr3_nt: TGTGCCAGCAGTGAAGTTATCGGACTAGCGGGGGGTGAGCAGTTCTTC

d_call: TRBD2
j_call: TRBJ2-3
clone_size: -
v_call: TRBV28
cdr3_aa: CASSGIAGGRGDTQYF
cdr3_nt: TGTGCCAGCAGCGGCATCGCGGGGGGTCGGGGGGATACGCAGTATTTT

d_call: -
j_call: TRBJ1-1
clone_size: -
v_call: TRBV19
cdr3_aa: CASSILITGGTEAFF
cdr3_nt: TGTGCCAGTAGTATTTTGATCACCGGAGGCACTGAAGCTTTCTTT

d_call: -
j_call: TRBJ1-6
clone_size: -
v_call: TRBV10-2
cdr3_aa: CASSESGPRINSPLHF
cdr3_nt: TGCGCCAGCAGTGAGTCAGGTCCGAGGATTAATTCACCCCTCCACTTT

d_call: -
j_call: TRBJ1-1
clone_size: -
v_call: TRBV19
cdr3_aa: CASSTGDTPEAFF
cdr3_nt: TGTGCCAGTAGTACTGGGGACACCCCTGAAGCTTTCTTT

d_call: TRBD1
j_call: TRBJ1-2
clone_size: -
v_call: TRBV7-6
cdr3_aa: CASSIGTGGDWRDGYTF
cdr3_nt: TGTGCCAGCAGCATAGGGACAGGGGGCGATTGGAGGGATGGCTACACCTTC

d_call: TRBD1
j_call: TRBJ2-7
clone_size: few
v_call: TRBV19
cdr3_aa: CASRLSGTGMPYEQYF
cdr3_nt: TGTGCCAGTCGTCTTTCCGGGACAGGGATGCCCTACGAGCAGTACTTC

d_call: TRBD1
j_call: TRBJ1-6
clone_size: -
v_call: TRBV24-1
cdr3_aa: CATRGTGDNSPLHF
cdr3_nt: TGTGCCACCAGGGGGACAGGGGATAATTCACCCCTCCACTTT

d_call: -
j_call: TRBJ1-6
clone_size: -
v_call: TRBV6-5
cdr3_aa: CASTQGNSPLHF
cdr3_nt: TGTGCCAGCACCCAGGGAAATTCACCCCTCCACTTT

d_call: TRBD1
j_call: TRBJ1-2
clone_size: -
v_call: TRBV19
cdr3_aa: CASIISGGGVYGYTF
cdr3_nt: TGTGCCAGTATCATCTCGGGAGGGGGCGTCTATGGCTACACCTTC

d_call: -
j_call: TRBJ1-5
clone_size: -
v_call: TRBV13
cdr3_aa: CASSYRRMGPQHF
cdr3_nt: TGTGCCAGCAGCTACCGGCGGATGGGGCCCCAGCATTTT

d_call: -
j_call: TRBJ2-3
clone_size: -
v_call: TRBV7-2
cdr3_aa: CASSSFRVSTDTQYF
cdr3_nt: TGTGCCAGCAGCTCATTCAGGGTATCGACAGATACGCAGTATTTT

d_call: TRBD1
j_call: TRBJ1-3
clone_size: -
v_call: TRBV7-9
cdr3_aa: CASSLGTGFGNTIYF
cdr3_nt: TGTGCCAGCAGCTTAGGGACAGGGTTCGGAAACACCATATATTTT

d_call: -
j_call: TRBJ1-6
clone_size: few
v_call: TRBV16
cdr3_aa: CASSRGSNSPLHF
cdr3_nt: TGTGCCAGCAGCCGAGGAAGCAATTCACCCCTCCACTTT

d_call: TRBD1
j_call: TRBJ2-6
clone_size: -
v_call: TRBV3-1/TRBV3-2
cdr3_aa: CASSRLRGTGAGANVLTF
cdr3_nt: TGTGCCAGCAGCCGCCTCAGAGGTACAGGGGCTGGGGCCAACGTCCTGACTTTC

d_call: -
j_call: TRBJ1-1
clone_size: -
v_call: TRBV2
cdr3_aa: CASSGSGIQNTEAFF
cdr3_nt: TGTGCCAGCAGTGGGTCAGGGATTCAGAACACTGAAGCTTTCTTT

d_call: -
j_call: TRBJ1-1
clone_size: once
v_call: TRBV28
cdr3_aa: CASSLWAGGANTEAFF
cdr3_nt: TGTGCCAGCAGTTTATGGGCGGGGGGCGCGAACACTGAAGCTTTCTTT

d_call: -
j_call: TRBJ2-5
clone_size: -
v_call: TRBV12-3/TRBV12-4
cdr3_aa: CASSLQGGTQYF
cdr3_nt: TGTGCCAGCAGTTTACAGGGGGGGACCCAGTACTTC

d_call: -
j_call: TRBJ1-2
clone_size: -
v_call: TRBV4-1
cdr3_aa: CASSQEGRGNYGYTF
cdr3_nt: TGCGCCAGCAGCCAAGAGGGCAGGGGCAACTATGGCTACACCTTC

d_call: -
j_call: TRBJ2-6
clone_size: -
v_call: TRBV5-1
cdr3_aa: CASSLDSSGANVLTF
cdr3_nt: TGCGCCAGCAGCTTGGACTCCTCTGGGGCCAACGTCCTGACTTTC

d_call: -
j_call: TRBJ1-4
clone_size: -
v_call: TRBV19
cdr3_aa: CASHLSENEKLFF
cdr3_nt: TGTGCCAGCCATTTGTCAGAAAATGAAAAACTGTTTTTT

d_call: -
j_call: TRBJ1-2
clone_size: -
v_call: TRBV5-1
cdr3_aa: CASRPGTLGGYTF
cdr3_nt: TGCGCCAGCAGACCTGGGACATTAGGTGGCTACACCTTC